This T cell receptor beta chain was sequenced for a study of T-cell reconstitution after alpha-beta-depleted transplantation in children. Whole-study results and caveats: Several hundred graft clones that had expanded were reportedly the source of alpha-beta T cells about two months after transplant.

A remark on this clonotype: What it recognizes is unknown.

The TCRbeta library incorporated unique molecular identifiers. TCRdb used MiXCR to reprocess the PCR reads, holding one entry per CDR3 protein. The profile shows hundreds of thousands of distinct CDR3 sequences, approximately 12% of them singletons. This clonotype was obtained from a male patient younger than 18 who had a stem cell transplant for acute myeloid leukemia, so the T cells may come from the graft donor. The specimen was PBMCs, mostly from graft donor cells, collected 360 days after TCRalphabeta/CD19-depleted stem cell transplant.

CDR3 nucleotides: TGTGCCAGCTCACAGAGCGGGAGATCCTACGAGCAGTACTTC. This translates into CASSQSGRSYEQYF. The gene calls are TRBV18 and TRBJ2-7, with 8 nucleotides matching TRBD2. Losses at the gene ends were 4 bases for V and 1 base for J; bases not matched to a gene: 3. The V gene's germline CDR1 is KGHSH and CDR2 LQKENI. The CDR3 has 14 amino acids.